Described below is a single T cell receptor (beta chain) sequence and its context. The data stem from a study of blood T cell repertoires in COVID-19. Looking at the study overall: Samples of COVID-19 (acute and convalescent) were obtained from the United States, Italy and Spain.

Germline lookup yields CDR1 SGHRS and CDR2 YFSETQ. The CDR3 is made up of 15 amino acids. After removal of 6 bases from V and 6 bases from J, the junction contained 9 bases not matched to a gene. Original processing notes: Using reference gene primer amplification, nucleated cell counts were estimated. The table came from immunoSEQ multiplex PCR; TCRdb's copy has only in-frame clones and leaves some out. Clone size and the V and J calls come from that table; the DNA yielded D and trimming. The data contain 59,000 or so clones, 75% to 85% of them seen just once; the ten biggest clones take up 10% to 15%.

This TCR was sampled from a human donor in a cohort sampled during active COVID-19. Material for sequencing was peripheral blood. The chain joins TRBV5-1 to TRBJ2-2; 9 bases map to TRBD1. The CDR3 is CASNPDRGGSGELFF. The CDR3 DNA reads TGCGCCAGCAACCCGGACAGGGGTGGTTCCGGGGAGCTGTTTTTT.